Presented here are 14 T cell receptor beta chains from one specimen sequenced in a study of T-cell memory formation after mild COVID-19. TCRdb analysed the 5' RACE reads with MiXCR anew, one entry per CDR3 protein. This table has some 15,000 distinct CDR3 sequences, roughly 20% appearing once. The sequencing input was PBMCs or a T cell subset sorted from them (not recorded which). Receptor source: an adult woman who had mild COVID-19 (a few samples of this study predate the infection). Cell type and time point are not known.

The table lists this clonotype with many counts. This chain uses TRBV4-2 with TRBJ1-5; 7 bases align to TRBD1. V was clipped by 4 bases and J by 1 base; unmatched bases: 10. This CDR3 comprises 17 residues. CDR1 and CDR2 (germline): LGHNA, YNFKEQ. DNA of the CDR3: TGTGCCAGCAGCCCCAAAGGGGGCCCATTCAGCAATCAGCCCCAGCATTTT. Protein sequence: CASSPKGGPFSNQPQHF.

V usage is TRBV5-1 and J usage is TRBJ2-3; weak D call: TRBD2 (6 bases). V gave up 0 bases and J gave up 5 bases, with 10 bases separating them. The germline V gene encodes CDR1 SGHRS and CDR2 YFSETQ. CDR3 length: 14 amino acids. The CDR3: CASSLDGGVDTQYF. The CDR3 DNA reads TGCGCCAGCAGCTTGGACGGGGGAGTAGATACGCAGTATTTT.

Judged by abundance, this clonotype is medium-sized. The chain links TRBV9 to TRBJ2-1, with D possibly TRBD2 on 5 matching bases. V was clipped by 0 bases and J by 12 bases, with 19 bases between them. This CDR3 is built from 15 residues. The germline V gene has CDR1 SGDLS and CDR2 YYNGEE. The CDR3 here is CASSVGLGSPSGQFF. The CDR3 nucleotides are TGTGCCAGCAGCGTAGGCCTCGGGTCCCCCAGCGGGCAGTTCTTC.

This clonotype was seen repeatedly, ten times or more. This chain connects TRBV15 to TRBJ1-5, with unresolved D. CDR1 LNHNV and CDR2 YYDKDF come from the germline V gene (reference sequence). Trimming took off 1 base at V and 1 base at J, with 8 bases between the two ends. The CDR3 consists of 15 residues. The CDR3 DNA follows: TGTGCCACCAGCAGAGGGGTAGAGAGCAATCAGCCCCAGCATTTT. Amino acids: CATSRGVESNQPQHF.

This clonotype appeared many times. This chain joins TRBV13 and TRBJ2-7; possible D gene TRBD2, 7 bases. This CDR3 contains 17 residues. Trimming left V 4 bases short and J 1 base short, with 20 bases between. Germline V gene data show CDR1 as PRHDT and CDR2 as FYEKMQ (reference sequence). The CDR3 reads CASSSQLRGGISYEQYF. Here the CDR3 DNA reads TGTGCCAGCAGCTCCCAGTTGAGGGGGGGCATTTCCTACGAGCAGTACTTC.

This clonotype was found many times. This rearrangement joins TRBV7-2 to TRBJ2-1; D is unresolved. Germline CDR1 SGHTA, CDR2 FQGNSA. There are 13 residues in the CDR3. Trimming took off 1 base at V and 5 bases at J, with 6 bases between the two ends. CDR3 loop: CASSLGLDNEQFF. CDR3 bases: TGTGCCAGCAGCTTAGGACTCGACAATGAGCAGTTCTTC. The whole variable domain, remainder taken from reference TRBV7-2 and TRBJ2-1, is GAGVSQSPSNKVTEKGKDVELRCDPISGHTALYWYRQSLGQGLEFLIYFQGNSAPDKSGLPSDRFSAERTGGSVSTLTIQRTQQEDSAVYLCASSLGLDNEQFFGPGTRLTVL.

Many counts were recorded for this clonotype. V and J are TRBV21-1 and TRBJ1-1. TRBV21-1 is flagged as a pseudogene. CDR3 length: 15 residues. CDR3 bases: TGTGCCAGCAGCAGGGCCGGCTCAATGAACACTGAAGCTTTCTTT. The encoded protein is CASSRAGSMNTEAFF.

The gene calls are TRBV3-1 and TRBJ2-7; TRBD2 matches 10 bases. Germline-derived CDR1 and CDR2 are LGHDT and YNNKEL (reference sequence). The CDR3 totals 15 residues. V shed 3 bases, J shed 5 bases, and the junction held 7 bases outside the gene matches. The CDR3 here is CASSHPSGGGDEQYF. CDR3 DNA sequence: TGTGCCAGCAGCCACCCTAGCGGGGGAGGAGACGAGCAGTACTTC.

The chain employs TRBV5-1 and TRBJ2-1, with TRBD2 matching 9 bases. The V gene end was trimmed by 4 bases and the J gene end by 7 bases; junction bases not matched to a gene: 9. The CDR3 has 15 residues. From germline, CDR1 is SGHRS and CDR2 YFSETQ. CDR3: CASSGGLASQNEQFF. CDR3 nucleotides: TGCGCCAGCAGCGGGGGACTAGCCTCCCAGAATGAGCAGTTCTTC.

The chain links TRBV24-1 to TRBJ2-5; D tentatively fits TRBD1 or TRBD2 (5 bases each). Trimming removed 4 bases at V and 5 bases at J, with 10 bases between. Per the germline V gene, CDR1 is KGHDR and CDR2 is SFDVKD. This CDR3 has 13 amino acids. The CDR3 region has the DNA TGTGCCACCAGTGACGGGGCGGAGGAGACCCAGTACTTC. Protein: CATSDGAEETQYF.

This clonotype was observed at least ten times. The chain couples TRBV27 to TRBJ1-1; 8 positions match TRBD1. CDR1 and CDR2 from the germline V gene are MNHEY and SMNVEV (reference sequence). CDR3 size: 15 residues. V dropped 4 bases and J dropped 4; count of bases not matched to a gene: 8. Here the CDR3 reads CASSSGQGAATEAFF. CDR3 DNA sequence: TGTGCCAGCAGTTCAGGACAGGGAGCGGCCACTGAAGCTTTCTTT.

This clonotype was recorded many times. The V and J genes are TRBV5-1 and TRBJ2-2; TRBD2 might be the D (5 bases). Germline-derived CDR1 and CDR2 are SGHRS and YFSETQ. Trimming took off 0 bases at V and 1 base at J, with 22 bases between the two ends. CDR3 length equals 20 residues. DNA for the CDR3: TGCGCCAGCAGCTTGGGGCTAGCTCCTAGCTATCCTAAGAACACCGGGGAGCTGTTTTTT. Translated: CASSLGLAPSYPKNTGELFF. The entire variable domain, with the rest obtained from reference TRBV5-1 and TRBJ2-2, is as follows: KAGVTQTPRYLIKTRGQQVTLSCSPISGHRSVSWYQQTPGQGLQFLFEYFSETQRNKGNFPGRFSGRQFSNSRSEMNVSTLELGDSALYLCASSLGLAPSYPKNTGELFFGEGSRLTVL.

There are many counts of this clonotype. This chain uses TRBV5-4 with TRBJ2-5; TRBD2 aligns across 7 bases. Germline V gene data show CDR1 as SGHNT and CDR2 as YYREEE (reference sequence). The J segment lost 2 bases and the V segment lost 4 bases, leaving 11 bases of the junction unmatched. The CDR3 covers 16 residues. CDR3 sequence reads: CASSRALADPQETQYF. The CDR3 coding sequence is TGTGCCAGCAGCCGGGCCCTAGCGGACCCTCAAGAGACCCAGTACTTC.

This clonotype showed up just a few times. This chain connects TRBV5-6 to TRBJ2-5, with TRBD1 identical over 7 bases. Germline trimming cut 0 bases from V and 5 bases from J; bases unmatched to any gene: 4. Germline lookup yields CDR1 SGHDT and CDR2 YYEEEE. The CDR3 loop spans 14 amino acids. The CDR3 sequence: CASSLGRGYETQYF. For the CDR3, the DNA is TGTGCCAGCAGCTTGGGCAGGGGGTATGAGACCCAGTACTTC.